What follows are 14 T cell receptor beta chains derived from one specimen sequenced in a study of cytomegalovirus exposure and HLA in healthy donors. Amplification used 60 Vbeta primers and 13 Jbeta primers. Profiling relied on immunoSEQ multiplex PCR, and the TCRdb table lists in-frame clones only, not all of them. This sample has a few hundred thousand clones, with around 80% found just once. Sequencing was done on a sample of PBMCs. The source is a girl aged 2 to 10 in good health and CMV-seronegative.

The genes are TRBV30 and TRBJ2-7, with D perhaps TRBD2 (6 bases). The CDR3 is 12 residues long. Germline loops: CDR1 GTSNPN, CDR2 SVGIG (reference sequence). The germline V and J ends were trimmed by 1 base and 5 bases, with 9 bases remaining between them. The CDR3 nucleotides are TGTGCCTGGAGTGCGGCGGGGCACGAGCAGTACTTC. Amino acids: CAWSAAGHEQYF.

This chain connects TRBV10-2 to TRBJ1-2; perhaps TRBD1 as D (6 bases). V gave up 9 bases and J gave up 3 bases, with 20 bases separating them. Germline CDR1 WSHSY, CDR2 SAAADI. The CDR3 covers 15 residues. DNA of the CDR3: TGCGCCAGTTCGGCCCGGGGGGCAGGTGACTATGGCTACACCTTC. Residues: CASSARGAGDYGYTF.

This clone was picked up one time. The genes are TRBV2 and TRBJ1-1; D call uncertain. Germline V gene lookup returns CDR1 SNHLY and CDR2 FYNNEI. The CDR3 extends over 13 amino acids. The germline V and J ends were trimmed by 4 bases and 6 bases, with 12 bases remaining between them. The CDR3, as DNA: TGTGCCAGCAGTGGAGCGGGGAGGGCTGAAGCTTTCTTT. Translated: CASSGAGRAEAFF.

This clone was counted between two and nine times. This sequence joins TRBV7-6 and TRBJ2-7, with TRBD1 as a possible D gene (6 bases). The CDR3 has 14 residues. Germline V CDR1 and CDR2: SGHVS, FNYEAQ. V lost 4 bases and J lost 4, with 14 bases in between. This chain's CDR3 is CASSSRGGSYEQYF. The CDR3 DNA sequence: TGTGCCAGCAGCTCCAGGGGCGGATCTTACGAGCAGTACTTC.

J is TRBJ2-3 and V is TRBV19; 7 positions agree with TRBD2. Germline V gives CDR1 LNHDA, CDR2 SQIVND (reference sequence). V was clipped by 0 bases and J by 15 bases; unmatched bases: 9. The CDR3 is 13 residues long. CDR3 DNA sequence: TGTGCCAGTAGTATAGACCCAGCGGGATATCCCTATTTT. Translation: CASSIDPAGYPYF. The full variable domain, completed using reference TRBV19 and TRBJ2-3, is DGGITQSPKYLFRKEGQNVTLSCEQNLNHDAMYWYRQDPGQGLRLIYYSQIVNDFQKGDIAEGYSVSREKKESFPLTVTSAQKNPTAFYLCASSIDPAGYPYFGPGTRLTVL.

This chain connects TRBV6-1 to TRBJ2-5; TRBD2 agrees at 10 bases. The CDR3 has 15 amino acids. Germline assignment: CDR1 MNHNS and CDR2 SASEGT. V was clipped by 7 bases and J by 4 bases; unmatched bases: 9. CDR3 in DNA: TGTGCCAGCACCCAACAGCGGGAGGGCGGAGAGACCCAGTACTTC. This sequence encodes CASTQQREGGETQYF.

The chain recombines TRBV2 with TRBJ2-1; TRBD1 is a possible D gene (6 bases). The CDR3 runs 13 residues. The germline V gene encodes CDR1 SNHLY and CDR2 FYNNEI. Trimming removed 7 bases at V and 4 bases at J, with 11 bases between. The CDR3 DNA follows: TGTGCCAGCAACCGGGACACTTACAATGAGCAGTTCTTC. Translated, it gives CASNRDTYNEQFF.

The chain couples TRBV13 to TRBJ2-1; a weak D match, TRBD1 (5 bases). Germline V gene lookup returns CDR1 PRHDT and CDR2 FYEKMQ (reference sequence). V was pared by 2 bases and J by 2 bases, with 10 bases between. The CDR3 runs to 15 residues. This CDR3 reads CASSLRGSTYNEQFF. The CDR3 nucleotides read TGTGCCAGCAGCTTAAGGGGATCAACCTACAATGAGCAGTTCTTC.

The chain uses TRBV5-6 and TRBJ1-4; D is perhaps TRBD1 (5 bases). CDR1 and CDR2 from the germline V gene are SGHDT and YYEEEE. Deletions cut 0 bases from V and 6 bases from J, with 6 bases between. The CDR3 contains 13 residues. The CDR3 here is CASSLAGYEKLFF. CDR3 sequence (DNA): TGTGCCAGCAGCTTGGCAGGGTATGAAAAACTGTTTTTT.

This clone was counted a few times. The chain uses TRBV7-3 and TRBJ2-1, with D possibly TRBD1 on 6 matching bases. Trimming removed 0 bases at V and 9 bases at J, with 15 bases between. This CDR3 contains 15 residues. Germline lookup yields CDR1 SGHTA and CDR2 FQGTGA. The CDR3 region is CASSLTSRDKGEQFF. CDR3 nucleotide sequence: TGTGCCAGCAGCTTAACCTCCCGGGACAAAGGTGAGCAGTTCTTC.

This clone was counted only a few times. V and J are TRBV7-9 and TRBJ2-7; possibly TRBD1 for D (6 bases). Germline V CDR1 and CDR2: SEHNR, FQNEAQ (reference sequence). Trimming left V 4 bases short and J 3 bases short, with 13 bases between. The CDR3 spans 14 residues. CDR3 sequence: CASSSPGQRYEQYF. The CDR3 nucleotides read TGTGCCAGCAGCTCCCCGGGACAACGCTACGAGCAGTACTTC.

The rearrangement links TRBV5-4 to TRBJ1-1, with D hard to call. From germline, CDR1 is SGHNT and CDR2 YYREEE (reference sequence). Trimming stripped 0 bases from V and 1 base from J, with 10 bases between. The length of the CDR3 is 15 residues. For the CDR3, the DNA is TGTGCCAGCAGCTTGGGGCCCCAATGGAACACTGAAGCTTTCTTT. Its translation: CASSLGPQWNTEAFF.

The chain joins TRBV28 to TRBJ2-7, with D possibly matching TRBD2 (6 bases). In germline, CDR1 is MDHEN, CDR2 SYDVKM. The V and J ends lost 6 bases and 4 bases respectively, with 22 bases between them. CDR3 length equals 16 residues. CDR3: CASRYTGTYGTYEQYF. CDR3 nucleotide sequence: TGTGCCAGCAGGTATACCGGGACTTACGGGACTTACGAGCAGTACTTC.

V is TRBV2 and J is TRBJ1-1, with D possibly TRBD1 on 6 matching bases. The ends were cut back, 9 bases at V and 5 bases at J, with 13 bases in the middle. CDR3 length equals 12 residues. Germline V gives CDR1 SNHLY, CDR2 FYNNEI. The CDR3: CARGGGRTEAFF. The CDR3 nucleotides are TGTGCCAGAGGGGGGGGACGGACTGAAGCTTTCTTT.